Shown below are 22 T cell receptor beta chains from a single sample sequenced in a study of T cell clonality in common variable immunodeficiency. The repertoire was sequenced with immunoSEQ multiplex PCR; TCRdb's copy has only in-frame clones and lacks some. This sample comprises 40,000 to 45,000 clones, none seen once only. Sequencing was done on a sample of peripheral blood mononuclear cells. The source of these receptors is a person between 18 and 75 years old in good health.

In this sample, this clone turned up many times. The read terminates 3 residues ahead of where the CDR3 ends, so the germline J gene completes it. The V call is TRBV10-1, the J call TRBJ1-1; D uncertain. The CDR3 totals 13 residues. V gave up 6 bases and J gave up 3 bases, with 11 bases separating them. Germline V gives CDR1 WNHNN, CDR2 SYGVQD (reference sequence). CDR3 amino acids: CASRLMRDTEAFF. CDR3 bases read: TGCGCCAGCAGGCTGATGCGGGACACTGAA.

This clone was detected ten times or more. The DNA ends 3 residues before the CDR3 does, and the rest of the CDR3 is filled in from the germline J gene. This chain uses TRBV4-2 with TRBJ1-5; tentatively, D is TRBD1 (6 bases). CDR1 and CDR2 (germline): LGHNA, YNFKEQ. V was pared by 1 base and J by 3 bases, with 7 bases between. The CDR3 extends over 14 amino acids. The part of the CDR3 DNA that was read is TGTGCCAGCAGCCAAGCAGGGGTCAATCAGCCC. Its translation is CASSQAGVNQP. The whole CDR3 is CASSQAGVNQPQHF.

This clone appeared many times. The missing CDR3 end, 3 residues past where the read stops, is filled in from the germline J gene. J is TRBJ2-7 and V is TRBV12-5; 7 bases match TRBD1. The CDR3 loop spans 13 amino acids. Germline V CDR1 and CDR2: LGHNT, FRNRAP. V lost 6 bases, J lost 2 bases, and 4 bases stayed unmatched. CDR3 sequence reads: CASGDDRAYEQYF. The CDR3 DNA, read in part, is TGTGCTAGTGGAGATGACAGGGCCTACGAG.

This clone was seen ten or more times. The part of the CDR3 DNA that was read is TGTGCCAGTAGTACGGGGACTAGCGGGGTCCATGAG. Residues: CASSTGTSGVHE. The CDR3 in full is CASSTGTSGVHEQFF. V is TRBV19 and J is TRBJ2-1, with 13 bases fitting TRBD2. Sequencing ends 3 residues short of the CDR3 end; the germline J gene provides the rest. From germline, CDR1 is LNHDA and CDR2 SQIVND (reference sequence). The CDR3 spans 15 residues. V dropped 4 bases and J dropped 8; count of bases not matched to a gene: 5.

This clone was observed many times. The read falls 3 residues short of the CDR3 end, and the missing part is taken from the germline J gene. This chain connects TRBV7-2 to TRBJ1-5; maybe TRBD1 (5 bases). The ends were cut back, 1 base at V and 4 bases at J, with 11 bases in the middle. Germline V gene data show CDR1 as SGHTA and CDR2 as FQGNSA. This CDR3 is built from 15 residues. The sequenced part of the CDR3 DNA is TGTGCCAGCAGCTTAGGGCCAGGGCGGAATCAGCCC. Translating it yields CASSLGPGRNQP. The complete CDR3 protein is CASSLGPGRNQPQHF.

By share of the sample, this clone is medium-sized. From the germline J gene comes the end of the CDR3, since the read stops 3 residues before it. The chain recombines TRBV6-4 with TRBJ2-1; 11 bases agree with TRBD2. Germline loops: CDR1 MRHNA, CDR2 SNTAGT. The trim removed 4 bases at V and 6 bases at J, leaving 2 bases unmatched. CDR3 size: 14 residues. The CDR3 here is CASSGSGGANEQFF. Incomplete CDR3 DNA: TGTGCCAGCAGTGGTAGCGGGGGGGCCAATGAG.

This clone has only a few counts. With only one base between it and a far larger clone, this is likely a read error. The read terminates 3 residues ahead of where the CDR3 ends, so the germline J gene completes it. The V gene is TRBV13, the J gene TRBJ2-1; D unclear. The CDR3 covers 13 residues. Germline V gene data show CDR1 as PRHDT and CDR2 as FYEKMQ (reference sequence). The chain's CDR3 is CTSSLVVLNEQFF. The DNA read from the CDR3 is TGTACCAGCAGCTTAGTAGTTCTCAATGAG.

This clone was counted ten times or more. The read comes to an end 3 residues before the CDR3 does, leaving the germline J gene to fill in the end. The V call is TRBV19, the J call TRBJ2-3, with D hard to call. The CDR3 runs 14 residues. CDR1 and CDR2 (germline): LNHDA, SQIVND (reference sequence). The V end lost 9 bases, the J end lost 0 bases, and 13 bases lay between the germline ends. The DNA read from the CDR3 is TGTGCCAGCCATCCAGGAACTAGCACAGATACG. Protein: CASHPGTSTDT. The entire CDR3 sequence reads CASHPGTSTDTQYF.

Ten or more counts support this clone. Read coverage stops 3 residues before the CDR3 terminus; the germline J gene supplies the remainder. This chain joins TRBV20-1 and TRBJ2-1, with TRBD2 identical over 9 bases. The length of the CDR3 is 14 residues. The V gene end was trimmed by 5 bases and the J gene end by 0 bases; junction bases not matched to a gene: 2. CDR1 and CDR2 (germline): DFQATT, SNEGSKA (reference sequence). The part of the CDR3 DNA that was read is TGCAGTGCTCTAGCGGGGAGCTCCTACAATGAG. Translated, it gives CSALAGSSYNE. The CDR3 as a whole reads CSALAGSSYNEQFF.

This clone was picked up many times. The CDR3 is cut off 3 residues early in the read; its end comes from the germline J gene. The chain combines TRBV10-3 with TRBJ2-7; 9 bases match TRBD2. CDR3 length: 14 residues. J gave up 2 bases and V 3 bases, and 2 bases lay outside the gene matches. Germline CDR1 reads ENHRY; CDR2 reads SYGVKD. Incomplete CDR3 DNA: TGTGCCATCAGTGAAGGACTAGCGACCTACGAG. Protein sequence: CAISEGLATYE. The whole CDR3 protein is CAISEGLATYEQYF.

The sample holds many counts of this clone. The read ends 3 residues before the CDR3 terminus; that terminus is restored from the germline J gene. The J gene is TRBJ2-2, the V gene TRBV11-3; 8 bases agree with TRBD1. V lost 4 bases to trimming and J lost 2 bases; unmatched junction nucleotides: 3. Per the germline V gene, CDR1 is SGHNT and CDR2 is YENEEA. The CDR3 consists of 15 residues. The CDR3 here is CASSYDRGNTGELFF. Incomplete CDR3 DNA: TGTGCCAGCAGCTACGACAGGGGAAACACCGGGGAG.

This clone has a count of ten or more. The observed sequence ends 3 residues before the CDR3 terminus, with the missing tail filled in from the germline J gene. The chain recombines TRBV7-2 with TRBJ2-3; 7 nucleotides line up with TRBD1. Germline loops: CDR1 SGHTA, CDR2 FQGNSA. The CDR3 is 14 residues long. CDR3 sequence reads: CASAQGGGWSSQYF. Partial CDR3 DNA: TGTGCCAGCGCCCAAGGGGGCGGTTGGAGTTCG. The variable domain in full, with the rest retrieved from reference TRBV7-2 and TRBJ2-3, is GAGVSQSPSNKVTEKGKDVELRCDPISGHTALYWYRQSLGQGLEFLIYFQGNSAPDKSGLPSDRFSAERTGGSVSTLTIQRTQQEDSAVYLCASAQGGGWSSQYFGPGTRLTVL.

This clone appeared many times. The observed sequence ends 3 residues before the CDR3 terminus, with the missing tail filled in from the germline J gene. V is TRBV18 and J is TRBJ1-1; perhaps TRBD1 as D (5 bases). Per germline, CDR1 KGHSH and CDR2 LQKENI. Trimming removed 3 bases from V and 1 base from J, with 9 bases in between. The CDR3 is 14 amino acids. CDR3 sequence: CASSPLDKNTEAFF. The sequenced CDR3 bases are TGTGCCAGCTCACCTTTGGACAAGAACACTGAA. Full variable domain (outside the CDR3, taken from reference TRBV18 and TRBJ1-1): NAGVMQNPRHLVRRRGQEARLRCSPMKGHSHVYWYRQLPEEGLKFMVYLQKENIIDESGMPKERFSAEFPKEGPSILRIQQVVRGDSAAYFCASSPLDKNTEAFFGQGTRLTVV.

This clone was recorded at least ten times. The CDR3 end lies 3 residues beyond the end of the read and is filled in from the germline J gene. V is TRBV19 and J is TRBJ1-2; 12 bases agree with TRBD1. Germline CDR1 reads LNHDA; CDR2 reads SQIVND (reference sequence). V lost 6 bases to trimming and J lost 6 bases; unmatched junction nucleotides: 11. CDR3 length equals 16 residues. CDR3: CASRVLGTGGANGYTF. CDR3 DNA, as far as it was read: TGTGCCAGTAGAGTACTCGGGACAGGGGGCGCGAATGGC.

In this sample, this clone turned up many times. Sequencing ends 3 residues short of the CDR3 end; the germline J gene provides the rest. The rearrangement uses TRBV15 and TRBJ2-3, with TRBD2 as a possible D gene (6 bases). CDR1 and CDR2 (germline): LNHNV, YYDKDF (reference sequence). The CDR3 consists of 15 residues. Trimming left V 0 bases short and J 0 bases short, with 7 bases between. CDR3 bases read: TGTGCCACCAGCAGAGAGGGACTCAGCACAGATACG. Amino acid sequence: CATSREGLSTDT. The entire CDR3 protein is CATSREGLSTDTQYF.

This clone appeared many times. The read gets to within 3 residues of the CDR3 end, and the germline J gene fills in the rest. This chain connects TRBV20-1 to TRBJ2-7; D is perhaps TRBD2 (5 bases). This CDR3 is 13 amino acids long. The germline gives CDR1 DFQATT, CDR2 SNEGSKA (reference sequence). V lost 6 bases to trimming and J lost 2 bases, with 14 bases between them. The CDR3 DNA, read in part, is TGCAGTGCAAGGACTCCTCTCGCCTACGAG. Amino acid sequence: CSARTPLAYE. Given in full, the CDR3 is CSARTPLAYEQYF.

Only a few counts were recorded for this clone. Coverage ceases 3 residues before the CDR3 finishes, and the germline J gene fills in the end. The J gene is TRBJ1-1, the V gene TRBV6-2 or TRBV6-3; TRBD1 agrees at 7 bases. The trim removed 8 bases at V and 0 bases at J, leaving 9 bases unmatched. This CDR3 has 15 residues. Germline loops: CDR1 MNHEY, CDR2 SVGEGT. The CDR3 loop reads CASGTVDGVNTEAFF. Incomplete CDR3 DNA: TGTGCCAGCGGGACAGTCGATGGGGTGAACACTGAA.

This clone was seen many times. The junction departs from the called germline gene at one end, perhaps through a read error. The sequence runs out 3 residues before the end of the CDR3; the remainder is reconstructed from the germline J gene. This sequence joins TRBV4-2 and TRBJ1-6; 9 bases align to TRBD1. This CDR3 has 15 amino acids. The germline CDR1 and CDR2 sequences are LGHNA and YNFKEQ. The part of the CDR3 DNA that was read is TGCGCCAGCAGCCATGGGACAGGGCTTAGGTCACCC. Translation gives CASSHGTGLRSP. Given in full, the CDR3 is CASSHGTGLRSPLHF.

This clone has ten or more counts. The CDR3 extends 3 residues past the end of the read, so its final part is completed from the germline J gene. The gene calls are TRBV30 and TRBJ2-1; a possible D gene is TRBD2 (5 bases). Trimming shortened V by 4 bases and J by 8 bases, and 15 bases separated the two germline ends. This CDR3 comprises 13 residues. Germline CDR1 GTSNPN, CDR2 SVGIG (reference sequence). Partial CDR3 DNA: TGTGCCTGGAAGAAGAGGGCCGGGGATGAG. Translation gives CAWKKRAGDE. The CDR3 in full is CAWKKRAGDEQFF.

This clone has ten or more counts. The CDR3 is CASSFKGMNTEAFF. The CDR3 bases that were read are TGCGCCAGCAGCTTTAAGGGGATGAACACTGAA. V is TRBV5-1 and J is TRBJ1-1; possibly TRBD1 for D (5 bases). The CDR3 end falls 3 residues outside the read, so it is completed with the germline J gene. Trimming took 2 bases from V and 0 from J, leaving 8 bases between them. The CDR3 loop spans 14 amino acids. Germline V gives CDR1 SGHRS, CDR2 YFSETQ.

In this sample, this clone turned up many times. The read ends 3 residues early relative to the CDR3; the germline J gene fills the gap. This chain joins TRBV7-6 and TRBJ1-4; D is undetermined. CDR3 length: 12 residues. CDR1 SGHVS and CDR2 FNYEAQ come from the germline V gene. V was cut by 3 bases and J by 10 bases, with 9 bases left in between. Partial CDR3 DNA: TGTGCCAGCAGCTTCCCGGCGGGAAAA. Encoded protein: CASSFPAGK. The complete CDR3 sequence is CASSFPAGKLFF.

This clone was observed many times. Coverage ceases 3 residues before the CDR3 finishes, and the germline J gene fills in the end. V usage is TRBV9 and J usage is TRBJ1-3; possible D gene TRBD1, 5 bases. Trimming took 3 bases from V and 4 from J, leaving 14 bases between them. The CDR3 extends over 15 amino acids. Germline V lookup: CDR1 SGDLS, CDR2 YYNGEE. The CDR3 DNA, read in part, is TGTGCCAGCAGCGCCGGGCCAGGGAGGGGAAACACC. Protein product: CASSAGPGRGNT. The entire CDR3 protein reads CASSAGPGRGNTIYF.